The clone carrying this T cell receptor (beta chain) was picked up many times. As yet, its antigen is unknown. The sample comes from a study of T cells in Graves' hyperthyroidism and ophthalmopathy. On the study more broadly: Before treatment of any kind, peripheral blood was taken at initial diagnosis.

RNA transcripts gave rise to amplified TCR beta CDR3 regions. The TCR CDR3 first-round RT-PCR relied on the HTBI primer set. A single record per CDR3 protein comes from TCRdb applying MiXCR to the multiplex PCR reads. The table has 350,000 to 450,000 distinct CDR3 sequences, about 15% seen once. Findings and caveats of the study: In simple terms, a model built on 13 V-J features told ophthalmopathy apart from stable hyperthyroidism.

Patients aged 18 to 65 had newly diagnosed hyperthyroidism lasting under 2 months. The diagnoses drew upon clinical symptoms, serum thyroxine and TRAb, thyroid ultrasound and orbital computed tomography. Germline CDR1 is DFQATT and CDR2 is SNEGSKA (reference sequence). Trimming removed 5 bases from V and 1 base from J, with 13 bases in between. The CDR3 contains 14 residues. The source is a woman aged 60-70 years with Graves' hyperthyroidism. The chain links TRBV20-1 to TRBJ2-3; D may be TRBD2 (5 bases). Source material: blood. The CDR3 DNA follows: TGCAGTGCTCCGTGGAGCGGCGGCACAGATACGCAGTATTTT. As protein: CSAPWSGGTDTQYF.